This T cell receptor beta chain is drawn from a study of T-cell reconstitution after alpha-beta-depleted transplantation in children. Study-wide results and caveats: Fresh T-cell production supplied most of the T-cell counts and diversity seen one year after transplant. Surviving recipient T cells and intrathymic progenitors accounted for some patients' high TCRbeta diversity at day 60. Roughly two months post-transplant, alpha-beta T cells reportedly originated from several hundred graft clones that had expanded.

The table lists this clonotype with many counts. Its antigen remains unknown. Library preparation (for TCRbeta) was performed with unique molecular identifiers. TCRdb re-derived calls from the PCR reads in MiXCR, one entry per CDR3 protein. This table holds approximately 190,000 distinct CDR3 sequences, 6.3% found once. This clonotype was sampled from a girl less than two years old with combined immunodeficiency, due to receive a stem cell transplant. Material: PBMCs, obtained before TCRalphabeta/CD19-depleted stem cell transplant.

The chain's CDR3 is CASSFDRDTSYNEQFF. The CDR3 DNA is TGTGCCAGCAGCTTCGACCGGGACACCTCCTACAATGAGCAGTTCTTC. V usage is TRBV7-9 and J usage is TRBJ2-1, with D perhaps TRBD1 (6 bases). The V and J ends lost 3 bases and 0 bases respectively, with 12 bases between them. Germline CDR1 SEHNR, CDR2 FQNEAQ (reference sequence). This CDR3 spans 16 amino acids.